The 17 T cell receptor beta chains below come from one sample, sequenced in a study of memory CD4+ T cells and cytomegalovirus serostatus. The sort gate was single viable CD3+CD4+CD8-CD45RO+ cells for memory CD4+ T cells. The data were produced by immunoSEQ multiplex PCR, yet TCRdb's version contains in-frame clones alone and is incomplete. The sample holds 50,000 or so clones, 70% to 85% seen once. The sample taken for sequencing was memory CD4+ T cells from blood. Receptors were obtained from an adult in good health and CMV-seronegative.

The V call is TRBV6-5, the J call TRBJ1-5, with no clear D. The V gene's germline CDR1 is MNHEY and CDR2 SVGAGI. The CDR3 runs to 14 residues. Trimming pared 6 bases from V and 5 bases from J, leaving 14 bases between. CDR3 in amino acids: CASSANKIHQPQHF. In DNA, the CDR3 is TGTGCCAGCAGCGCCAATAAGATCCATCAGCCCCAGCATTTT.

This rearrangement joins TRBV10-3 to TRBJ1-3; D not certain. Germline V lookup: CDR1 ENHRY, CDR2 SYGVKD. Trimming pared 4 bases from V and 1 base from J, leaving 17 bases between. The CDR3 spans 17 residues. In DNA, the CDR3 is TGTGCCATCAGTGGGGAAGGACGCTCCTCGTCTGGAAACACCATATATTTT. Encoded protein: CAISGEGRSSSGNTIYF.

The chain uses TRBV18 and TRBJ2-7, with TRBD1 matching over 7 bases. Germline CDR1 reads KGHSH; CDR2 reads LQKENI. The V and J ends lost 3 bases and 2 bases, in that order; junction bases with no gene match: 4. The CDR3 is 14 residues long. CDR3 loop: CASSPPTGTYEQYF. CDR3 DNA sequence: TGTGCCAGCTCACCCCCGACAGGGACCTACGAGCAGTACTTC.

The V and J genes are TRBV4-1 and TRBJ1-6; maybe TRBD1 (6 bases). Trimming stripped 1 base from V and 10 bases from J, with 20 bases between. This CDR3 comprises 17 residues. Germline V gives CDR1 MGHRA, CDR2 YSYEKL. The CDR3 sequence: CASSQVLLDRKRSPLHF. The CDR3 bases are TGCGCCAGCAGCCAAGTCCTCCTGGACAGAAAGAGGTCACCCCTCCACTTT.

This chain connects TRBV2 to TRBJ1-1; D is perhaps TRBD1 (5 bases). Germline V lookup: CDR1 SNHLY, CDR2 FYNNEI. V shed 7 bases and J shed 1 base, with 13 bases lying between them. The CDR3 extends over 14 amino acids. In DNA form, the CDR3 reads TGTGCCAGCACCCTGGACATAACGAACACTGAAGCTTTCTTT. The encoded protein is CASTLDITNTEAFF.

The rearrangement links TRBV6-6 to TRBJ2-5; D is undetermined. CDR1 and CDR2 from the germline V gene are MNHNY and SVGAGI (reference sequence). V gave up 6 bases and J gave up 1 base, with 12 bases separating them. This CDR3 has 14 residues. The CDR3 spells CASRPRLSQETQYF. CDR3 sequence (DNA): TGTGCCAGCAGGCCCAGGTTGTCCCAAGAGACCCAGTACTTC.

Here the CDR3 reads CASSLGDINTEAFF. The CDR3 DNA is TGTGCCAGCAGCTTAGGGGACATCAACACTGAAGCTTTCTTT. The rearrangement uses TRBV7-2 and TRBJ1-1; a weak D match, TRBD1 (6 bases). Looked up from germline, CDR1 is SGHTA and CDR2 is FQGNSA. This CDR3 contains 14 residues. V lost 1 base and J 2 bases, leaving 8 bases between the germline ends. Full variable domain (missing parts from reference TRBV7-2 and TRBJ1-1): GAGVSQSPSNKVTEKGKDVELRCDPISGHTALYWYRQSLGQGLEFLIYFQGNSAPDKSGLPSDRFSAERTGGSVSTLTIQRTQQEDSAVYLCASSLGDINTEAFFGQGTRLTVV.

V usage is TRBV9 and J usage is TRBJ1-6, with TRBD1 as a possible D gene (6 bases). This CDR3 is built from 16 residues. The V end was cut by 0 bases, the J end by 8 bases, with 15 bases between. CDR1 is SGDLS and CDR2 is YYNGEE in the germline V gene. The CDR3 coding sequence is TGTGCCAGCAGCGTAGGAACAGGGAGGTTAGATTCACCCCTCCACTTT. This encodes CASSVGTGRLDSPLHF.

This chain connects TRBV5-6 to TRBJ1-1; 8 bases fit TRBD1. Trimming removed 4 bases from V and 0 bases from J; junction bases left unmatched: 8. The CDR3 runs 16 residues. The germline V gene has CDR1 SGHDT and CDR2 YYEEEE. For the CDR3, the DNA is TGTGCCAGCAGCGGAGGGACAGGTCGTATGAACACTGAAGCTTTCTTT. It yields the protein CASSGGTGRMNTEAFF.

This clone showed up just a few times. The J gene is TRBJ1-4, the V gene TRBV19; 9 nucleotides line up with TRBD1. The CDR3 loop spans 15 amino acids. CDR1 is LNHDA, CDR2 SQIVND, per germline (reference sequence). Germline trimming cut 5 bases from V and 8 bases from J; bases unmatched to any gene: 9. CDR3 nucleotides: TGTGCCAGTAGTGTTAGCAGACAGGGGGACGAAAAACTGTTTTTT. This translates into CASSVSRQGDEKLFF.

The chain recombines TRBV19 with TRBJ1-4, with TRBD1 as a possible D gene (5 bases). Germline CDR1 LNHDA, CDR2 SQIVND (reference sequence). The V gene lost 7 bases and the J gene lost 4 bases, with 13 bases spanning the gap. This CDR3 has 14 residues. This CDR3 is CASTRVGDNEKLFF. CDR3 DNA sequence: TGTGCCAGTACCCGGGTAGGGGATAATGAAAAACTGTTTTTT. The whole variable domain, remainder taken from reference TRBV19 and TRBJ1-4, is DGGITQSPKYLFRKEGQNVTLSCEQNLNHDAMYWYRQDPGQGLRLIYYSQIVNDFQKGDIAEGYSVSREKKESFPLTVTSAQKNPTAFYLCASTRVGDNEKLFFGSGTQLSVL.

This chain joins TRBV7-2 and TRBJ2-3; perhaps TRBD2 as D (7 bases). V was shortened by 6 bases and J by 8 bases, with 12 bases between the two germline ends. Germline V lookup: CDR1 SGHTA, CDR2 FQGNSA. The CDR3 has 12 amino acids. The CDR3 DNA reads as TGTGCCAGCAGAGGGGGGGGAGGTACGCAGTATTTT. It translates to CASRGGGGTQYF.

CDR3 sequence reads: CASSLGAASNNEKLFF. The CDR3 DNA reads as TGTGCCAGCAGCTTAGGGGCCGCCTCCAATAATGAAAAACTGTTTTTT. The V call is TRBV7-9, the J call TRBJ1-4; D unresolved. Germline V gene lookup returns CDR1 SEHNR and CDR2 FQNEAQ (reference sequence). The CDR3 runs 16 residues. V was trimmed by 1 base and J by 4 bases, leaving 13 bases between them.

CDR3 sequence reads: CASKTGNSNTEAFF. CDR3 coding DNA: TGTGCCAGCAAAACCGGGAACTCGAACACTGAAGCTTTCTTT. The rearrangement uses TRBV2 and TRBJ1-1; D not certain. Trimming stripped 7 bases from V and 1 base from J, with 13 bases between. The CDR3 loop spans 14 amino acids. The V gene's germline CDR1 is SNHLY and CDR2 FYNNEI.

In this sample, this clone turned up a few times. The V gene is TRBV21-1, the J gene TRBJ1-2. TRBV21-1 is designated a pseudogene. The CDR3 is made up of 14 amino acids. DNA of the CDR3: TGTGCCAGCAGCGCCGCAGGGGGGGGATATGGCTACACCTTC. It is translated as CASSAAGGGYGYTF.

The V and J genes are TRBV18 and TRBJ1-6; 7 bases are a match to TRBD1. Germline assignment: CDR1 KGHSH and CDR2 LQKENI. This CDR3 is 16 amino acids long. V was clipped by 3 bases and J by 3 bases; unmatched bases: 5. The CDR3 DNA sequence: TGTGCCAGCTCACCCCGGACAGGAGTCTATAATTCACCCCTCCACTTT. It translates to CASSPRTGVYNSPLHF.

The V call is TRBV29-1, the J call TRBJ2-3, with D perhaps matching TRBD2 (7 bases). The CDR3 totals 16 residues. V shed 5 bases and J shed 1 base, with 19 bases lying between them. From germline, CDR1 is SQVTM and CDR2 ANQGSEA. CDR3 nucleotide sequence: TGCAGCGTTTCTCTCGGGGGGCGGTTGGGCACAGATACGCAGTATTTT. Translating gives CSVSLGGRLGTDTQYF.